This T cell receptor beta chain was sequenced for a study of shared clonotypes between healthy human individuals. As to this clone: Its antigen remains unidentified.

Study results and limitations: Clonotypes that were shared across a handful of donors made up approximately 5.1% of naive CD4 clonotypes. Limitation of the genetic and exposure-history diversity represented came from the few donors. Richness estimates generally favored naive over memory subsets.

The data were produced by immunoSEQ multiplex PCR, yet TCRdb's version contains in-frame clones alone and is incomplete. The sample lists some 1,400,000 clones, roughly 96% seen once, with roughly 1.1% in the top ten. This CDR3 is built from 12 residues. Germline V CDR1 and CDR2: SGHRS, YFSETQ. Deletions cut 0 bases from V and 5 bases from J, with 5 bases between. The rearrangement uses TRBV5-1 and TRBJ2-5; D is perhaps TRBD2 (5 bases). This TCR came from a man between 25 and 39 years old in good health. The specimen was naive CD4+ T cells sorted from blood. Subset: CD45RA+ positively selected. In nucleotides, the CDR3 is TGCGCCAGCAGCTTGGTAGCGGAGACCCAGTACTTC. It specifies CASSLVAETQYF.